This T cell receptor (beta chain) was captured by sequencing in a study of regulatory T cells in long-lasting Graves disease. Overall study: New Graves' disease cases had less than 3 months of antithyroid drugs.

Time point reported: newly diagnosed GD, antithyroid drugs for less than 3 months. TCR sequences were obtained from RNA taken from PBMCs. Graves' disease diagnosis was established per American Thyroid Association guidelines. V was shortened by 7 bases and J by 4 bases, with 13 bases between the two germline ends. The CDR3 length is 12 residues. Germline V CDR1 and CDR2: DFQATT, SNEGSKA (reference sequence). Library construction for TCR beta used iRepertoire HTBI primers and Arm-PCR of CDR3 regions. Each CDR3 protein gets one entry after TCRdb re-called the multiplex PCR reads with MiXCR. The sample lists about 620,000 distinct CDR3 sequences; roughly 16% were seen once. These data were also filed under a second study, of T cells in Graves' hyperthyroidism and ophthalmopathy. That work adds: The TCR CDR3 first-round RT-PCR relied on the HTBI primer set.

Sequences were derived from peripheral blood mononuclear cells (PBMCs), sampled at new diagnosis, from a patient treated with antithyroid drugs. The chain is built from TRBV20-1 and TRBJ1-2; D is unresolved. This TCR was recovered from a woman in her twenties or thirties with Graves disease. Here the CDR3 DNA reads TGCAGTGGTCGGCAAGTCCGCTATGGCTACACCTTC. The encoded protein is CSGRQVRYGYTF.